The 21 T cell receptor beta chains listed next were all sequenced from one sample in a study of cytomegalovirus exposure and HLA in healthy donors. A multiplex PCR was run with 60 Vbeta primers and 13 Jbeta primers. Sequencing used immunoSEQ multiplex PCR; TCRdb keeps in-frame clones, though not all of them. This table holds around 90,000 clones, roughly 60% found once. Sequencing was performed on PBMCs. The receptor source for this set is a woman between 25 and 40 years old in good health and CMV-seropositive.

The chain employs TRBV29-1 and TRBJ2-2; TRBD2 agrees at 11 bases. J was trimmed by 6 bases and V by 2 bases; bases with no gene match: 5. The CDR3 covers 15 residues. In germline, CDR1 is SQVTM, CDR2 ANQGSEA. CDR3 in DNA: TGCAGCGTTGAACGGGTACTAGCGGGGGCCGGGGAGCTGTTTTTT. This encodes CSVERVLAGAGELFF.

The chain couples TRBV15 to TRBJ2-5; tentatively, D is TRBD2 (5 bases). There are 14 residues in the CDR3. Germline-derived CDR1 and CDR2 are LNHNV and YYDKDF (reference sequence). Trimming took 4 bases from V and 3 from J, leaving 12 bases between them. CDR3 in DNA: TGTGCCACCAGCATTTTCGGGGTAGAAGAGACCCAGTACTTC. Encoded protein: CATSIFGVEETQYF.

There are a few counts of this clone. This chain joins TRBV2 and TRBJ2-7; 9 positions agree with TRBD1. The germline V gene has CDR1 SNHLY and CDR2 FYNNEI. This CDR3 region has 15 residues. V dropped 5 bases and J dropped 2; count of bases not matched to a gene: 7. CDR3 protein: CASSYTGGTPYEQYF. The CDR3 bases are TGTGCCAGCAGTTATACAGGGGGCACCCCCTACGAGCAGTACTTC.

This clone was detected a few times. This chain joins TRBV5-4 and TRBJ2-1, with TRBD2 identical over 7 bases. Germline V gene lookup returns CDR1 SGHNT and CDR2 YYREEE (reference sequence). After removal of 5 bases from V and 6 bases from J, the junction contained 5 bases not matched to a gene. This CDR3 spans 13 amino acids. The CDR3 reads CASRIGGINEQFF. As DNA, the CDR3 is TGTGCCAGCAGGATCGGGGGGATCAATGAGCAGTTCTTC. Full variable domain (remainder filled in from reference TRBV5-4 and TRBJ2-1): ETGVTQSPTHLIKTRGQQVTLRCSSQSGHNTVSWYQQALGQGPQFIFQYYREEENGRGNFPPRFSGLQFPNYSSELNVNALELDDSALYLCASRIGGINEQFFGPGTRLTVL.

This clone was counted a few times. Here the CDR3 reads CASSYATGGATDTQYF. The CDR3 bases are TGTGCCAGCAGTTACGCGACAGGGGGCGCGACAGATACGCAGTATTTT. V is TRBV6-5 and J is TRBJ2-3, with 10 bases that match TRBD1. The junction had 5 bases not matched to a gene; V was cut back by 2 bases and J by 3 bases. The CDR3 contains 16 residues. Germline CDR1 is MNHEY and CDR2 is SVGAGI.

The chain recombines TRBV15 with TRBJ2-7; D unresolved. Germline V lookup: CDR1 LNHNV, CDR2 YYDKDF (reference sequence). The CDR3 runs 14 residues. Between the trimmed V and J ends, which lost 4 bases and 0 bases, there was a span of 10 bases. The CDR3: CATSKIEPSYEQYF. CDR3 nucleotides: TGTGCCACCAGCAAAATAGAACCCTCCTACGAGCAGTACTTC. The full variable domain, its missing parts supplied by reference TRBV15 and TRBJ2-7, is DAMVIQNPRYQVTQFGKPVTLSCSQTLNHNVMYWYQQKSSQAPKLLFHYYDKDFNNEADTPDNFQSRRPNTSFCFLDIRSPGLGDTAMYLCATSKIEPSYEQYFGPGTRLTVT.

This chain joins TRBV5-1 and TRBJ2-7; 7 bases agree with TRBD1. The V gene's germline CDR1 is SGHRS and CDR2 YFSETQ. The CDR3 consists of 12 residues. V gave up 4 bases and J gave up 6 bases; unmatched junction bases: 4. In DNA, the CDR3 is TGCGCCAGCAGCCCGGGGACAGTCGAGCAGTACTTC. The encoded protein is CASSPGTVEQYF.

This chain links TRBV2 with TRBJ1-1; unclear D gene. Trimming cost V 6 bases and J 1 base, with 15 bases left between them. Germline assignment: CDR1 SNHLY and CDR2 FYNNEI. This CDR3 region has 15 residues. The CDR3 reads CASRSDPPRNTEAFF. CDR3 DNA sequence: TGTGCCAGCAGGTCTGACCCTCCTAGGAACACTGAAGCTTTCTTT.

This clone was recorded only once. The gene calls are TRBV4-2 and TRBJ1-2, with D perhaps matching TRBD1 (6 bases). This CDR3 comprises 15 residues. The germline V gene encodes CDR1 LGHNA and CDR2 YNFKEQ. The V end was cut by 3 bases, the J end by 0 bases, with 11 bases between. CDR3 sequence reads: CASSQTQGTNYGYTF. CDR3 coding DNA: TGTGCCAGCAGCCAGACACAGGGAACTAACTATGGCTACACCTTC.

The rearrangement joins TRBV7-2 to TRBJ1-1; no firm D call. Germline V gene sequence: CDR1 SGHTA, CDR2 FQGNSA. CDR3 size: 16 residues. Trimming cost V 1 base and J 1 base, with 13 bases left between them. The CDR3: CASSLVAEQRNTEAFF. The DNA for the CDR3 is TGTGCCAGCAGCTTAGTAGCAGAACAACGGAACACTGAAGCTTTCTTT.

Only a few counts were recorded for this clone. J is TRBJ2-7 and V is TRBV6-1, with D possibly being TRBD1 (6 bases). CDR3 length: 15 residues. CDR1 is MNHNS, CDR2 SASEGT, per germline. V lost 1 base and J lost 2, with 12 bases in between. CDR3 in amino acids: CASSEGPGATYEQYF. For the CDR3, the DNA is TGTGCCAGCAGTGAAGGTCCAGGGGCCACCTACGAGCAGTACTTC.

The chain links TRBV6-5 to TRBJ1-2; D is perhaps TRBD1 (6 bases). With 5 bases removed from V and 7 bases from J, the gap between germline ends came to 17 bases. Germline CDR1 reads MNHEY; CDR2 reads SVGAGI. The CDR3 has 14 amino acids. Here the CDR3 reads CASSRQPRDTGYTF. As DNA, the CDR3 is TGTGCCAGCAGTAGACAACCTCGGGACACTGGCTACACCTTC.

This chain uses TRBV4-1 with TRBJ2-3; 10 nucleotides agree with TRBD2. V shed 5 bases, J shed 1 base, and the junction held 9 bases outside the gene matches. This CDR3 has 17 residues. Per germline, CDR1 MGHRA and CDR2 YSYEKL. CDR3 residues: CASSKLATSGGTDTQYF. CDR3 nucleotides: TGCGCCAGCAGCAAACTGGCCACTAGCGGGGGCACAGATACGCAGTATTTT.

The sample holds one count of this clone. V is TRBV11-2 and J is TRBJ2-7; weak D call: TRBD2 (6 bases). V lost 1 base and J lost 7, with 14 bases in between. CDR1 SGHAT and CDR2 FQNNGV come from the germline V gene. The CDR3 is made up of 14 amino acids. In DNA form, the CDR3 reads TGTGCCAGCAGCTTAGGGCAGCATGGGGGGGAGCAGTACTTC. Translation gives CASSLGQHGGEQYF.

The chain uses TRBV27 and TRBJ2-7; 9 bases match TRBD1. Unmatched junction bases numbered 4, after V lost 0 bases and J lost 1 base. CDR1 and CDR2 from the germline V gene are MNHEY and SMNVEV (reference sequence). The CDR3 consists of 16 residues. CDR3 region: CASSLSGTGTSYEQYF. The CDR3 coding sequence is TGTGCCAGCAGTTTATCGGGGACAGGGACTTCCTACGAGCAGTACTTC.

The rearrangement uses TRBV5-1 and TRBJ2-1; 9 bases are shared with TRBD2. The CDR3 consists of 15 residues. In germline, CDR1 is SGHRS, CDR2 YFSETQ. The ends lost 5 bases at V and 9 bases at J; junction bases unmatched: 12. The CDR3 DNA is TGCGCCAGCAGTCCGACGACTAGCGGTAATGGTGAGCAGTTCTTC. Encoded protein: CASSPTTSGNGEQFF.

The chain links TRBV5-4 to TRBJ1-2, with 7 nucleotides matching TRBD1. Germline CDR1 SGHNT, CDR2 YYREEE (reference sequence). J gave up 8 bases and V 5 bases, and 21 bases lay outside the gene matches. The length of the CDR3 is 17 residues. CDR3 nucleotides: TGTGCCAGCAGTTCCCACTCACGACAGGGCGCCCTTTGGGGCTACACCTTC. It codes for CASSSHSRQGALWGYTF.

Only a few counts were recorded for this clone. CDR3 protein: CASSLGDRRSYEQYF. The CDR3 region has the DNA TGTGCCAGCAGCTTAGGGGACAGGCGATCCTACGAGCAGTACTTC. The chain uses TRBV7-3 and TRBJ2-7; 8 nucleotides match TRBD1. V trimming: 2 bases; J trimming: 1 base; junction bases outside the gene matches: 4. CDR3 length: 15 amino acids. Germline V gives CDR1 SGHTA, CDR2 FQGTGA.

The CDR3 loop is CASSRGGANNEQFF. The DNA of the CDR3 is TGCGCCAGCAGCCGCGGGGGGGCCAACAATGAGCAGTTCTTC. The chain carries TRBV4-3 and TRBJ2-1, with 9 bases identical to TRBD2. The germline V gene has CDR1 LGHNA and CDR2 YSLEER. Trimming cost V 4 bases and J 5 bases; bases outside gene matches: 3. This CDR3 region has 14 residues.

The chain employs TRBV6-1 and TRBJ1-5, with TRBD1 matching 8 bases. The CDR3 is 15 residues long. After removal of 3 bases from V and 6 bases from J, the junction contained 7 bases not matched to a gene. Germline CDR1 is MNHNS and CDR2 is SASEGT. The CDR3 DNA reads TGTGCCAGCAGTGAGCTTGGCAGGGGGCGTCAGCCCCAGCATTTT. Encoded protein: CASSELGRGRQPQHF.

Of note for this clone: A read error may produce the germline difference seen at one junction end. The V call is TRBV7-9, the J call TRBJ2-5; 7 bases align to TRBD1. CDR1 and CDR2 from the germline V gene are SEHNR and FQNEAQ (reference sequence). CDR3 length: 16 residues. CDR3 nucleotides: TGTTCCAGCAGCTTAGGTTTGCGGACAGGTGAAGAGACCCAGTACTTC. It yields the protein CSSSLGLRTGEETQYF.